A single T cell receptor beta chain is shown here with its context. Antigen specificity is unknown. In the same sample, other DNA sequences code for this CDR3. The source of the sample is a study of beta chain features in type 1 diabetes. Whole-study findings and limits: VDJ junctions sequenced from type 1 diabetes patients showed fewer insertions and more deletions. There was a possibility that cDNA sequencing over-represented cells with high TCR expression. Patients' naive, central memory and regulatory TCRB repertoires appeared more alike than those of healthy donors.

What was sequenced were expressed TCRB transcripts, since all of the isolated RNA had been reverse transcribed. Each sample of naive, central memory or regulatory T cells had, on average, about 3.6 million reads. Assay: immunoSEQ multiplex PCR; the TCRdb copy retains only in-frame clones and omits some. The data hold about 260,000 clones, with roughly 70% observed a single time. V was cut by 2 bases and J by 1 base, with 5 bases left in between. Germline values: CDR1 SGDLS, CDR2 YYNGEE. The CDR3 sequence is 13 residues long. This clonotype was sampled from a man younger than 45 in good health. The gene calls are TRBV9 and TRBJ2-3; the D is unclear. Sequences were obtained from naive CD4+ T cells from blood. The CDR3 DNA sequence: TGTGCCAGCAGCGTCCAGGGCACAGATACGCAGTATTTT. Translation gives CASSVQGTDTQYF.